This is a list of T cell receptor beta chains from one sample in a study of blood T cell repertoires in COVID-19. Data came from immunoSEQ multiplex PCR; TCRdb stores just in-frame clones and leaves some out. The sample includes around 700,000 clones, 85% to 90% seen only once; the top ten take approximately 0.3%. Sample: peripheral blood. The origin of the receptors is a woman aged 18-35 years with acute or convalescent COVID-19. CDR3s include the opening cysteine and the closing phenylalanine or tryptophan. D genes are given only for firm matches. Not all rows give a size; the values are once, few, many and, for expanded clones, a class.

D gene	J gene	CDR3 length	clone size	V gene	CDR3 protein	CDR3 DNA
.	TRBJ1-1	13	.	TRBV5-4	CASSDPRETEAFF	TGTGCCAGCAGCGATCCCCGGGAGACTGAAGCTTTCTTT
.	TRBJ2-3	16	few	TRBV5-1	CASSLTGSLGTDTQYF	TGCGCCAGCAGCTTGACAGGGAGTCTAGGCACAGATACGCAGTATTTT
TRBD1	TRBJ2-5	17	once	TRBV24-1	CATSDITGGSLQETQYF	TGTGCCACCAGTGATATAACAGGGGGCTCCCTCCAAGAGACCCAGTACTTC
TRBD1	TRBJ1-2	14	.	TRBV7-9	CASSPPDRGYGYTF	TGTGCCAGCAGCCCTCCGGACAGGGGCTATGGCTACACCTTC
TRBD1	TRBJ1-2	12	few	TRBV6-5	CAVAGTVYGYTF	TGTGCCGTTGCCGGGACAGTCTATGGCTACACCTTC
TRBD1	TRBJ1-5	13	.	TRBV24-1	CATATGIGQPQHF	TGTGCCACCGCGACAGGGATTGGTCAGCCCCAGCATTTT
.	TRBJ2-1	14	.	TRBV12-2	CASRFTTTVNEQFF	TGTGCAAGTCGCTTCACTACTACTGTCAATGAGCAGTTCTTC
TRBD1	TRBJ1-1	12	.	TRBV6-5	CASSFRTGRAFF	TGTGCCAGCAGTTTCCGGACAGGGCGAGCTTTCTTT
TRBD2	TRBJ2-7	12	few	TRBV10-2	CASSEPGGEQYF	TGCGCCAGCAGTGAGCCGGGGGGCGAGCAGTACTTC
TRBD1	TRBJ1-2	15	.	TRBV10-3	CAIRRQGADNYGYTF	TGTGCCATCAGACGACAGGGGGCTGATAACTATGGCTACACCTTC
.	TRBJ1-3	13	few	TRBV29-1	CSVESVTGNTIYF	TGCAGCGTTGAAAGCGTAACTGGAAACACCATATATTTT
TRBD1	TRBJ1-2	13	.	TRBV5-6	CASSRDRDYGYTF	TGTGCCAGCAGCAGGGACAGGGACTATGGCTACACCTTC